This TCR beta chain was retrieved from a study of blood T cell repertoires in COVID-19. Study information: PBMCs, B-cell-depleted T cells, or T cells provided the cDNA or gDNA that made up the material.

Membership in each cohort depended on participant-reported clinical history. Sequencing used immunoSEQ multiplex PCR; TCRdb keeps in-frame clones, though not all of them. The table includes fewer than 300,000 clones, around 88% detected once. Per germline, CDR1 ENHRY and CDR2 SYGVKD. V lost 3 bases, J lost 0 bases, and 12 bases lay in between. The CDR3 consists of 16 residues. This receptor was taken from a middle-aged woman with acute COVID-19. Material: PBMCs or T cells enriched from blood (not recorded which). This sequence joins TRBV10-3 and TRBJ2-1; D possibly corresponds to TRBD2 (6 bases). The chain's CDR3 is CAISEGSGNSYNEQFF. The CDR3 DNA reads as TGTGCCATCAGTGAAGGTAGCGGCAACTCCTACAATGAGCAGTTCTTC.